Sequencing of this TCR beta chain was carried out in a study of T cells expressing NK-cell markers. The wider study: The study drew TCR beta repertoires from sorted CD3+CD56+NKG2C+, CD3+CD56+NKG2C- and CD3+CD56-NKG2C+ T cells. With respect to HCMV, seven of the eight sequenced donors were seropositive, and one was seronegative.

The CDR3 has 13 residues. CDR1 is ENHRY, CDR2 SYGVKD, per germline. From its re-call of the 5' RACE reads, TCRdb lists each CDR3 protein once, without DNA. This table holds some 440,000 distinct CDR3 sequences. The chain links TRBV10-3 to TRBJ2-7; TCRdb indicates TRBD2, and absent DNA this call remains unverified. The sequence was obtained from a woman aged 50 to 65 in good health. The specimen sequenced was blood T cells: a sorted CD56 or NKG2C T cell subset, CD4+ or CD8+ T cells, or bulk PBMC T cells (not recorded which). CDR3 amino acids: CAITRDLRDEQYF.